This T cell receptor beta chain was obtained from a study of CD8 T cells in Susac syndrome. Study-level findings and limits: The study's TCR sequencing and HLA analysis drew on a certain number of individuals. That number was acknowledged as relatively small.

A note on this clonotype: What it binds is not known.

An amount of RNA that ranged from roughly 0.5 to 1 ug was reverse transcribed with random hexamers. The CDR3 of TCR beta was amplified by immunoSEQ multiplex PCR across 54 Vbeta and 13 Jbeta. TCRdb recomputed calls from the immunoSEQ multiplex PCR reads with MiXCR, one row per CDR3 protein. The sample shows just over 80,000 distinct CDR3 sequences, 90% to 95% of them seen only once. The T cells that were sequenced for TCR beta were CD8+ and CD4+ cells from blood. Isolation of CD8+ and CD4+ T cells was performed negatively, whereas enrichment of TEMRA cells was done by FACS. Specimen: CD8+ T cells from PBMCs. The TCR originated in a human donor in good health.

The CDR3: CASSPKVGQREGPEYF. In nucleotides, the CDR3 is TGCGCCAGCAGCCCGAAAGTGGGACAGCGAGAGGGGCCCGAGTATTTT. The chain carries TRBV4-1 and TRBJ2-3, with 7 bases aligning to TRBD1. The ends lost 4 bases at V and 13 bases at J; junction bases unmatched: 20. CDR1 is MGHRA and CDR2 is YSYEKL in the germline V gene. The CDR3 is 16 amino acids.